These T cell receptor beta chains were read from a single sample in a study of cytomegalovirus exposure and HLA in healthy donors. Sequencing was performed with immunoSEQ multiplex PCR; in TCRdb, only in-frame clones are kept and a portion is missing. The sample lists roughly 160,000 clones, roughly four fifths occurring once. Sequenced sample: PBMCs. The receptors were sampled from a man in his forties in good health and CMV-seronegative. Both conserved end residues are trimmed from each CDR3.

cdr3_aa	cdr3_length	v_call	j_call
ASSQQGADQPQH	12	TRBV6-6	TRBJ1-5
ASSLGRPGSGNTIY	14	TRBV7-9	TRBJ1-3
ASSFRGVAYEQY	12	TRBV27	TRBJ2-7
ASSSRDRGLIGELF	14	TRBV13	TRBJ2-2
ASSLAGPHEKLF	12	TRBV5-1	TRBJ1-4
ASSPRQAIIAKNIQY	15	TRBV13	TRBJ2-4
ASSPRGGPGEQY	12	TRBV5-6	TRBJ2-7
ASSQGSVTYEQY	12	TRBV4-3	TRBJ2-7
TSGDRGELF	9	TRBV19	TRBJ2-2
AIRSQGGMPEQY	12	TRBV10-3	TRBJ2-7
ASSLPEGLGTQY	12	TRBV5-1	TRBJ2-3
ASKRGLAGNEQF	12	TRBV6-5	TRBJ2-1
ASSLQSGQTYEQY	13	TRBV27	TRBJ2-7
ASSFGQGAYTDTQY	14	TRBV5-1	TRBJ2-3
ASSQATGARETQY	13	TRBV4-3	TRBJ2-5
ASSTPGDTQY	10	TRBV7-6	TRBJ2-3
ASCNWTGYAGANVLT	15	TRBV21-1	TRBJ2-6
ASSTQGAGNQPQH	13	TRBV19	TRBJ1-5
ASRGSSNNEQF	11	TRBV6-4	TRBJ2-1
ASSERQYGDTEAF	13	TRBV11-2	TRBJ1-1
AIREDRGDTEAF	12	TRBV10-3	TRBJ1-1
ASSPRGSWEETQY	13	TRBV7-9	TRBJ2-5
AISGSRGGDTEAF	13	TRBV10-3	TRBJ1-1